This is a list of T cell receptor beta chains from one sample in a study of neoadjuvant nivolumab and ipilimumab in lung cancer. Sequenced by immunoSEQ multiplex PCR; TCRdb stores in-frame clones only, minus some. In the table there are tens of thousands of clones, 90% of which are singletons. Specimen: peripheral blood, collected after neoadjuvant nivolumab, alone or with ipilimumab, at or shortly before surgery. Receptors were obtained from an adult with non-small cell lung cancer. Both conserved end residues are part of each CDR3. The D gene is left open where the match is weak. Expanded clones get a size class; other rows say once, few or many, or leave the size out.

D gene	V gene	J gene	clone size	CDR3 protein	CDR3 DNA
TRBD1	TRBV10-3	TRBJ1-5	.	CAISEDRVEQPQHF	TGTGCCATCAGTGAGGACAGGGTAGAGCAGCCCCAGCATTTT
.	TRBV7-6	TRBJ1-3	.	CASSLLGQWDSGNTIYF	TGTGCTAGCAGCCTCCTGGGTCAGTGGGACTCTGGAAACACCATATATTTT
TRBD1	TRBV6-1	TRBJ1-1	.	CASSGDRGLFLNTEAFF	TGTGCCAGCAGTGGGGACAGGGGACTCTTCTTGAACACTGAAGCTTTCTTT
.	TRBV25-1	TRBJ1-3	.	CASSLQGRSGNTIYF	TGTGCCAGCAGTTTACAGGGCAGGTCTGGAAACACCATATATTTT
TRBD2	TRBV2	TRBJ2-2	.	CATRGLGPTGELFF	TGTGCCACTAGAGGACTAGGACCAACCGGGGAGCTGTTTTTT
TRBD1	TRBV15	TRBJ1-2	.	CATSRETGNGYTF	TGTGCCACCAGCAGAGAGACAGGGAACGGCTACACCTTC
.	TRBV7-9	TRBJ1-5	.	CASSLEGGNQPQHF	TGTGCCAGCAGCTTAGAGGGTGGCAATCAGCCCCAGCATTTT
.	TRBV13	TRBJ1-2	.	CASSLARQWGGANYGYTF	TGTGCCAGCAGCTTAGCTAGGCAATGGGGGGGCGCGAACTATGGCTACACCTTC
.	TRBV6-1	TRBJ1-6	.	CASSDYIGSHSPLHF	TGTGCCAGCAGTGATTATATCGGCAGCCATTCACCCCTCCACTTT
.	TRBV6-1	TRBJ2-3	.	CASSVTPTGRTDTQYF	TGTGCCAGCAGTGTTACACCGACAGGTCGCACAGATACGCAGTATTTT
.	TRBV6-4	TRBJ1-2	.	CASSENSGSPNYGYTF	TGTGCCAGCAGTGAAAACTCAGGGAGCCCAAACTATGGCTACACCTTC
TRBD1	TRBV19	TRBJ1-3	.	CASSTGQAPNF	TGTGCCAGTAGTACGGGACAGGCACCCAATTTT
TRBD2	TRBV6-4	TRBJ2-3	once	CASSAGGEADTQYF	TGTGCCAGCAGTGCCGGGGGGGAGGCAGATACGCAGTATTTT
.	TRBV7-9	TRBJ2-2	.	CASSLVWDTANTGELFF	TGTGCCAGCAGCTTAGTGTGGGATACAGCGAACACCGGGGAGCTGTTTTTT
.	TRBV2	TRBJ2-3	.	CASRPFLRDTQYF	TGTGCCAGCAGACCATTCCTTAGGGATACGCAGTATTTT
.	TRBV7-2	TRBJ2-2	.	CASSPGPHTGELFF	TGTGCCAGCAGCCCGGGACCACACACCGGGGAGCTGTTTTTT
TRBD1	TRBV27	TRBJ1-6	.	CASRRDSVSLPLHF	TGTGCCAGCAGGAGGGACAGCGTTTCTCTACCCCTCCACTTT
TRBD1	TRBV7-9	TRBJ1-1	.	CASSLAKSGTGDTEAFF	TGTGCCAGCAGCTTAGCAAAGTCCGGGACAGGGGACACTGAAGCTTTCTTT
TRBD2	TRBV5-6	TRBJ2-5	few	CASSLDVGGAGTQYF	TGTGCCAGCAGCTTGGACGTCGGGGGGGCGGGGACCCAGTACTTC
.	TRBV5-6	TRBJ2-7	.	CASSHLSETSEQYF	TGTGCCAGCAGTCATCTCTCAGAAACATCCGAGCAGTACTTC
TRBD2	TRBV6-5	TRBJ2-7	.	CASRPSGGYEQYF	TGTGCCAGCAGACCTAGCGGGGGCTACGAGCAGTACTTC
.	TRBV5-5	TRBJ2-7	.	CASSFRNSYEQYF	TGTGCCAGCAGCTTCCGTAACTCCTACGAGCAGTACTTC
.	TRBV5-6	TRBJ1-1	few	CASSLALREAFF	TGTGCCAGCAGCTTGGCCCTCAGGGAAGCTTTCTTT
.	TRBV7-6	TRBJ1-1	.	CARVWEAFF	TGTGCCAGGGTTTGGGAAGCTTTCTTT
TRBD1	TRBV6-5	TRBJ1-1	.	CASSYWDSMNTEAFF	TGTGCCAGCAGTTACTGGGACAGCATGAACACTGAAGCTTTCTTT
.	TRBV9	TRBJ2-2	.	CASKRDGELFF	TGTGCCAGCAAACGGGACGGGGAGCTGTTTTTT
TRBD1	TRBV19	TRBJ1-6	.	CASSITGGSSPLHF	TGTGCCAGTAGTATAACAGGGGGGAGTTCACCCCTCCACTTT
TRBD1	TRBV14	TRBJ1-2	.	CASSLGTGQGSGYTF	TGTGCCAGCAGCCTGGGGACTGGACAGGGGTCCGGCTACACCTTC
.	TRBV18	TRBJ1-4	.	CASSPSGVGEKLFF	TGTGCCAGCTCACCCTCAGGAGTAGGTGAAAAACTGTTTTTT
.	TRBV5-6	TRBJ1-2	.	CASSLVREFYGYTF	TGTGCCAGCAGCTTGGTTCGGGAGTTCTATGGCTACACCTTC
.	TRBV29-1	TRBJ2-5	.	CSVAIRTGETQYF	TGCAGCGTTGCGATTAGGACCGGAGAGACCCAGTACTTC
.	TRBV25-1	TRBJ2-5	.	CASSEGGLRETQYF	TGTGCCAGCAGTGAGGGGGGATTGAGAGAGACCCAGTACTTC
.	TRBV28	TRBJ1-1	.	CASRVDGNTEAFF	TGTGCCAGCAGGGTGGACGGTAACACTGAAGCTTTCTTT
.	TRBV6-5	TRBJ2-5	.	CARWVSGLGAQYF	TGTGCCAGGTGGGTGTCGGGTCTAGGGGCCCAGTACTTC
.	TRBV6-1	TRBJ2-7	once	CASSAPGIETYEQYF	TGTGCCAGCAGCGCGCCGGGGATAGAGACCTACGAGCAGTACTTC
TRBD1	TRBV5-4	TRBJ2-7	.	CASSGRQGTDEQYF	TGTGCCAGCAGCGGGAGACAGGGTACGGACGAGCAGTACTTC
.	TRBV4-3	TRBJ1-1	.	CASSQGTWDTEAFF	TGCGCCAGCAGCCAAGGGACCTGGGACACTGAAGCTTTCTTT
.	TRBV5-6	TRBJ1-1	.	CASSLLGDTEAFF	TGTGCCAGCAGCTTGCTGGGAGACACTGAAGCTTTCTTT
.	TRBV29-1	TRBJ1-1	.	CSAGVGRLTEAFF	TGCAGCGCTGGCGTGGGGCGCCTCACTGAAGCTTTCTTT
.	TRBV10-1	TRBJ2-6	.	CASSAGQGFPGANVLTF	TGCGCCAGCAGTGCTGGACAAGGATTTCCTGGGGCCAACGTCCTGACTTTC